This T cell receptor (beta chain) was obtained from a study of blood T cell repertoires in COVID-19. Study overall: Acute and convalescent COVID-19 samples came from the United States, Italy and Spain.

The protocol was immunoSEQ multiplex PCR, while the TCRdb copy is restricted to in-frame clones and leaves out a portion. The sample contains 95,000 to 120,000 clones, more than 70% of which appear only once. V dropped 0 bases and J dropped 0 bases, with 14 bases sitting between them. Germline lookup yields CDR1 KGHSY and CDR2 FQNENV. The CDR3 is made up of 17 amino acids. The V and J genes are TRBV16 and TRBJ1-1, with a possible D match to TRBD1 (6 bases). The TCR comes from a woman aged 55-69 years with COVID-19, enrolled during active disease. Specimen: peripheral blood. The CDR3 reads CASSQSISAGVNTEAFF. In DNA form, the CDR3 reads TGTGCCAGCAGCCAATCGATTTCTGCAGGGGTGAACACTGAAGCTTTCTTT. The full variable domain, its missing parts supplied by reference TRBV16 and TRBJ1-1, is GEEVAQTPKHLVRGEGQKAKLYCAPIKGHSYVFWYQQVLKNEFKFLISFQNENVFDETGMPKERFSAKCLPNSPCSLEIQATKLEDSAVYFCASSQSISAGVNTEAFFGQGTRLTVV.